Shown below are 23 T cell receptor beta chains from a single sample sequenced in a study of blood T cell repertoires in COVID-19 (dated by TCRdb to the early 2020s). The library relied on the immunoSEQ multiplex PCR assay. Not all clones reach the TCRdb copy of this immuneACCESS table, which keeps in-frame sequences only. Checked studies attribute under half of the gap to unresolved V genes and leave the rest unexplained. The table for this sample lists about 150,000 clones; 80% to 90% of them were counted only once. The leading ten clones occupy around 3.5% of the sample. Sequencing input: peripheral blood. The origin of the receptors is a man aged 70-80 years with acute or convalescent COVID-19.

V is TRBV6-5 and J is TRBJ1-2; TRBD1 matches at 9 bases. V shed 6 bases and J 7 bases; nucleotides not matched to a gene: 6. CDR1 MNHEY and CDR2 SVGAGI come from the germline V gene. The CDR3 spans 13 residues. The CDR3 DNA reads as TGTGCCAGCAGGCGGACAGGGGAAGGTGGCTACACCTTC. This sequence encodes CASRRTGEGGYTF.

The chain joins TRBV21-1 to TRBJ1-6. TRBV21-1 is a known pseudogene. There are 15 residues in the CDR3. CDR3 sequence reads: CASSNSEGGASPLHF. The CDR3 DNA sequence: TGTGCCAGCAGCAATTCCGAGGGAGGAGCGTCACCCCTCCACTTT.

The V gene is TRBV6-1, the J gene TRBJ2-7; 10 bases are a match to TRBD2. Losses at the gene ends were 6 bases for V and 3 bases for J; bases not matched to a gene: 5. This CDR3 has 14 amino acids. In germline, CDR1 is MNHNS, CDR2 SASEGT. The CDR3 nucleotides read TGTGCCAGCAGCCTCGGACTAGCGGTCTACGAGCAGTACTTC. As protein: CASSLGLAVYEQYF.

This chain uses TRBV30 with TRBJ2-5; TRBD1 matches at 8 bases. V trimming: 0 bases; J trimming: 1 base; junction bases outside the gene matches: 4. Germline V lookup: CDR1 GTSNPN, CDR2 SVGIG (reference sequence). The CDR3 runs 15 residues. CDR3 loop: CAWSVGTGRQETQYF. For the CDR3, the DNA is TGTGCCTGGAGTGTGGGGACAGGCCGCCAAGAGACCCAGTACTTC.

This chain joins TRBV11-2 and TRBJ1-2; D gene uncertain. Germline-derived CDR1 and CDR2 are SGHAT and FQNNGV. V was pared by 0 bases and J by 7 bases, with 12 bases between. The CDR3 sequence is 14 residues long. This CDR3 is CASSLDSVAGGYTF. The CDR3 bases are TGTGCCAGCAGCTTAGATTCCGTCGCCGGTGGCTACACCTTC.

The chain is built from TRBV11-3 and TRBJ2-1; 8 bases are shared with TRBD1. Trimming removed 5 bases from V and 9 bases from J; junction bases left unmatched: 6. The CDR3 is 13 amino acids. The germline V gene has CDR1 SGHNT and CDR2 YENEEA. The CDR3, as DNA: TGTGCCAGCAGCATAGGACAGGGAGGTGAGCAGTTCTTC. Translated, it gives CASSIGQGGEQFF. Based on the CDR3 plus reference TRBV11-3 and TRBJ2-1, the full variable domain is EAGVVQSPRYKIIEKKQPVAFWCNPISGHNTLYWYLQNLGQGPELLIRYENEEAVDDSQLPKDRFSAERLKGVDSTLKIQPAELGDSAVYLCASSIGQGGEQFFGPGTRLTVL.

This clone was detected only a few times. The chain uses TRBV4-2 and TRBJ2-3; 9 bases are a match to TRBD2. V shed 0 bases, J shed 5 bases, and the junction held 15 bases outside the gene matches. This CDR3 is 19 amino acids long. CDR1 and CDR2 from the germline V gene are LGHNA and YNFKEQ. CDR3 region: CASSQDASPLAGVVDTQYF. The CDR3 nucleotides are TGTGCCAGCAGCCAAGATGCCAGTCCACTAGCGGGTGTGGTAGATACGCAGTATTTT.

The sample holds one count of this clone. V and J are TRBV6-5 and TRBJ1-1; D is ambiguous. This CDR3 is built from 13 residues. Trimming removed 5 bases from V and 11 bases from J, with 18 bases in between. Germline CDR1 MNHEY, CDR2 SVGAGI. CDR3 bases: TGTGCCAGCAGTCCCGGGGTGGCGTCGAGGGCTTTCTTT. Its protein is CASSPGVASRAFF.

Only one count was recorded for this clone. The DNA of the CDR3 is TGCAGCGTTTATCAGGGCGCTAACTATGGCTACACCTTC. Translation gives CSVYQGANYGYTF. V and J are TRBV29-1 and TRBJ1-2, with D maybe TRBD1 (5 bases). Trimming pared 5 bases from V and 0 bases from J, leaving 10 bases between. The CDR3 sequence is 13 residues long. CDR1 and CDR2 from the germline V gene are SQVTM and ANQGSEA. Drawing the rest from reference TRBV29-1 and TRBJ1-2, the complete variable domain is SAVISQKPSRDICQRGTSLTIQCQVDSQVTMMFWYRQQPGQSLTLIATANQGSEATYESGFVIDKFPISRPNLTFSTLTVSNMSPEDSSIYLCSVYQGANYGYTFGSGTRLTVV.

This clone has only a few counts. This chain joins TRBV28 and TRBJ1-1; D remains ambiguous. The CDR3 is made up of 14 amino acids. The V end lost 2 bases, the J end lost 2 bases, and 9 bases lay between the germline ends. CDR1 MDHEN and CDR2 SYDVKM come from the germline V gene. CDR3 sequence reads: CASSLRKANTEAFF. The DNA of the CDR3 is TGTGCCAGCAGTTTAAGAAAAGCCAACACTGAAGCTTTCTTT.

J is TRBJ2-3 and V is TRBV19, with 7 nucleotides matching TRBD2. The V and J ends lost 3 bases and 1 base, in that order; junction bases with no gene match: 4. CDR3 length: 15 amino acids. The germline V gene has CDR1 LNHDA and CDR2 SQIVND (reference sequence). The CDR3 coding sequence is TGTGCCAGTAGTATTGCGGGAGAGGGCACAGATACGCAGTATTTT. Its translation is CASSIAGEGTDTQYF.

To note about this clone: Relative to the germline gene, one junction end is altered; a read error may explain this. The chain has TRBV15 and TRBJ2-3, with 11 bases lining up with TRBD1. Germline assignment: CDR1 LNHNV and CDR2 YYDKDF (reference sequence). This CDR3 comprises 16 residues. Written as DNA, the CDR3 is TGTGCCACCAACAGACTACGGGACAGGGGGGACGATACGCAGTATTTT. Amino acid sequence: CATNRLRDRGDDTQYF. The whole variable domain, filled in from reference TRBV15 and TRBJ2-3, reads DAMVIQNPRYQVTQFGKPVTLSCSQTLNHNVMYWYQQKSSQAPKLLFHYYDKDFNNEADTPDNFQSRRPNTSFCFLDIRSPGLGDTAMYLCATNRLRDRGDDTQYFGPGTRLTVL.

The V call is TRBV11-2, the J call TRBJ2-1; 7 bases fit TRBD1. V lost 0 bases and J lost 6; bases outside the gene matches: 2. The length of the CDR3 is 14 residues. Germline V gene lookup returns CDR1 SGHAT and CDR2 FQNNGV. The CDR3 DNA reads TGTGCCAGCAGCTTAGAGGCAGGGGGCAATGAGCAGTTCTTC. Protein product: CASSLEAGGNEQFF.

The rearrangement joins TRBV12-5 to TRBJ2-2, with a possible D match to TRBD2 (5 bases). The CDR3 contains 13 residues. Germline V lookup: CDR1 LGHNT, CDR2 FRNRAP. The V end was cut by 0 bases, the J end by 8 bases, with 7 bases between. CDR3 in amino acids: CASGLVEGGELFF. CDR3 bases: TGTGCTAGTGGTTTGGTTGAGGGAGGGGAGCTGTTTTTT.

This chain joins TRBV27 and TRBJ1-1; TRBD1 might be the D (5 bases). Germline assignment: CDR1 MNHEY and CDR2 SMNVEV (reference sequence). The CDR3 totals 14 residues. Trimming removed 2 bases from V and 1 base from J, with 8 bases in between. CDR3 sequence: CASSLRTSNTEAFF. CDR3 nucleotide sequence: TGTGCCAGCAGTTTAAGGACATCGAACACTGAAGCTTTCTTT.

J is TRBJ2-1 and V is TRBV28, with 16 bases that match TRBD2. The CDR3 is made up of 16 amino acids. The ends lost 6 bases at V and 11 bases at J; junction bases unmatched: 10. Germline CDR1 reads MDHEN; CDR2 reads SYDVKM. CDR3 sequence: CASSPPGLAGGSKQFF. The CDR3 DNA reads as TGTGCCAGCAGCCCCCCGGGACTAGCGGGAGGGTCGAAGCAGTTCTTC.

This clone was recorded once. This sequence joins TRBV29-1 and TRBJ2-5, with D possibly matching TRBD1 (5 bases). The germline V gene encodes CDR1 SQVTM and CDR2 ANQGSEA. The CDR3 has 14 amino acids. V lost 0 bases, J lost 5 bases, and 13 bases lay in between. Here the CDR3 DNA reads TGCAGCGTTGAAGATCGGGTGGGGCGGGAGACCCAGTACTTC. As protein: CSVEDRVGRETQYF.

The chain carries TRBV7-6 and TRBJ2-7; no clear D. The germline V and J ends were trimmed by 1 base and 3 bases, with 7 bases remaining between them. The V gene's germline CDR1 is SGHVS and CDR2 FNYEAQ. CDR3 size: 13 residues. The chain's CDR3 is CASSLDSRYEQYF. The CDR3 DNA reads TGTGCCAGCAGCTTAGACAGTCGCTACGAGCAGTACTTC.

V and J are TRBV6-2 or TRBV6-3 and TRBJ2-7; 7 bases are a match to TRBD1. The CDR3 has 17 amino acids. With 2 bases clipped from V and 4 bases from J, the junction kept 14 bases outside the gene matches. The V gene's germline CDR1 is MNHEY and CDR2 SVGEGT. The CDR3 bases are TGTGCCAGCAGTTACGCAGGTTTACAGGGGCCTTTATACGAGCAGTACTTC. This translates into CASSYAGLQGPLYEQYF.

This clone appeared a single time. The chain has TRBV15 and TRBJ2-3; TRBD2 aligns across 7 bases. CDR3 size: 19 residues. In germline, CDR1 is LNHNV, CDR2 YYDKDF (reference sequence). V was pared by 0 bases and J by 0 bases, with 12 bases of the junction left unmatched. As DNA, the CDR3 is TGTGCCACCAGCAGAGAACTAGCGTCGTTAACTACTAGCACAGATACGCAGTATTTT. Amino acids: CATSRELASLTTSTDTQYF.

The CDR3: CASSRGTVETQYF. Written as DNA, the CDR3 is TGTGCCAGCAGCCGAGGGACAGTTGAGACCCAGTACTTC. The V and J genes are TRBV9 and TRBJ2-5; 7 bases map to TRBD1. This CDR3 contains 13 residues. CDR1 and CDR2 from the germline V gene are SGDLS and YYNGEE. V shed 4 bases and J 5 bases; nucleotides not matched to a gene: 5.

The rearrangement joins TRBV27 to TRBJ2-7; D is undetermined. V lost 8 bases to trimming and J lost 0 bases, with 17 bases between them. The CDR3 spans 15 residues. The germline gives CDR1 MNHEY, CDR2 SMNVEV (reference sequence). CDR3 loop: CASFPYRGPSYEQYF. The CDR3 DNA reads as TGTGCCAGCTTCCCCTATAGAGGTCCCTCCTACGAGCAGTACTTC.

The sample holds many counts of this clone. This chain connects TRBV9 to TRBJ2-2; D call uncertain. V was shortened by 1 base and J by 0 bases, with 10 bases between the two germline ends. The CDR3 spans 16 residues. Per the germline V gene, CDR1 is SGDLS and CDR2 is YYNGEE. CDR3 DNA: TGTGCCAGCAGCGTATCAGAACAGACGAACACCGGGGAGCTGTTTTTT. This gives the protein CASSVSEQTNTGELFF. Based on the CDR3 plus reference TRBV9 and TRBJ2-2, the full variable domain is DSGVTQTPKHLITATGQRVTLRCSPRSGDLSVYWYQQSLDQGLQFLIQYYNGEERAKGNILERFSAQQFPDLHSELNLSSLELGDSALYFCASSVSEQTNTGELFFGEGSRLTVL.